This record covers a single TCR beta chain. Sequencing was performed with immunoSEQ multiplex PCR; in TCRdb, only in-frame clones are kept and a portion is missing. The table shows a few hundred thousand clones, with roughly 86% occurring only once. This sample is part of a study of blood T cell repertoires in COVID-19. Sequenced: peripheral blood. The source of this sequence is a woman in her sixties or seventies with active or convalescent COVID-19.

The CDR3 nucleotides read TGCGCCAGCAGTTTTACCCGACAGAGCGAGCAGTACTTC. Amino acid sequence: CASSFTRQSEQYF. The gene calls are TRBV5-1 and TRBJ2-7; D perhaps matches TRBD1 (5 bases). CDR3 length equals 13 residues. V was pared by 5 bases and J by 6 bases, with 15 bases between. The germline gives CDR1 SGHRS, CDR2 YFSETQ.